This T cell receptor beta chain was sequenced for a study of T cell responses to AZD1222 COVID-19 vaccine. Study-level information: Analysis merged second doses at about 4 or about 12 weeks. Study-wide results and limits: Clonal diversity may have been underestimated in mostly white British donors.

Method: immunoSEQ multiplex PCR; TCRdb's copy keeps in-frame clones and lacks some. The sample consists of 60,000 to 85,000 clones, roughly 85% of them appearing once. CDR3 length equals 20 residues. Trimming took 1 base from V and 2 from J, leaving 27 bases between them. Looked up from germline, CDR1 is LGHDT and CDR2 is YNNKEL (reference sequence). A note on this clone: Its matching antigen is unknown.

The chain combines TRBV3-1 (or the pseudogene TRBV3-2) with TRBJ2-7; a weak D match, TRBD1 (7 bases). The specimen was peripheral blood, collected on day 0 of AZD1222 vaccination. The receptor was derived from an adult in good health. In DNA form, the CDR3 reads TGTGCCAGCAGCCAAGGGGAGGTTCGGACAGGTTTCGTTGTCCCCTACGAGCAGTACTTC. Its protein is CASSQGEVRTGFVVPYEQYF.